This T cell receptor beta chain was retrieved from a study of T cell changes during pregnancy in multiple sclerosis. Sequencing used immunoSEQ multiplex PCR; TCRdb keeps in-frame clones, though not all of them. The sample shows approximately 50,000 clones, roughly nine tenths of them seen only once. This CDR3 spans 11 amino acids. CDR1 SGHNT and CDR2 YENEEA come from the germline V gene. As concerns this clone: The junction departs from the called germline gene at one end, perhaps through a read error.

This specimen was CD8+ T cells from peripheral blood mononuclear cells, taken after pregnancy. The genes are TRBV11-3 and TRBJ1-4; tentative D call: TRBD1 (5 bases). The receptor was isolated from a female donor with multiple sclerosis, enrolled in a pregnancy study. The CDR3: CASSLEQGTIF. The CDR3 bases are TGTGCCAGCAGCTTAGAGCAGGGTACAATTTTT.